This T cell receptor (beta chain) emerged from a study of T cell responses to AZD1222 COVID-19 vaccine. CDR1 LNHDA and CDR2 SQIVND come from the germline V gene (reference sequence). The V gene lost 1 base and the J gene lost 4 bases, with 7 bases spanning the gap. The CDR3 extends over 13 amino acids. This clone has a single count. Profiled with immunoSEQ multiplex PCR; TCRdb holds only in-frame clones, not every one. The data show around 160,000 clones, about 91% seen once. The clonotype comes from an adult in good health. The sequencing used peripheral blood, collected on day 0 of AZD1222 vaccination. V and J are TRBV19 and TRBJ1-2; D might be TRBD1 (5 bases). The CDR3 here is CASSIGDGYGYTF. CDR3 in DNA: TGTGCCAGTAGTATAGGGGACGGCTATGGCTACACCTTC.